The 16 T cell receptor beta chains reported below all come from one sample, sequenced in a study of T cells in Graves' hyperthyroidism and ophthalmopathy. Amplification yielded TCR beta CDR3 regions, with RNA transcripts as the source. The TCR CDR3 was amplified in a first-round RT-PCR using the HTBI primer set. TCRdb redid the calling of the multiplex PCR reads with MiXCR, one entry per CDR3 protein. This table holds roughly 640,000 distinct CDR3 sequences, 16% found once. What was sequenced was blood. The receptors derive from a woman aged 40-49 years with Graves' ophthalmopathy.

This clonotype was seen at least ten times. The V and J genes are TRBV28 and TRBJ2-3; D unresolved. Trimming left V 1 base short and J 2 bases short, with 10 bases between. CDR1 MDHEN and CDR2 SYDVKM come from the germline V gene. CDR3 length: 15 residues. DNA for the CDR3: TGTGCCAGCAGTTTATCGGATCTGAACACAGATACGCAGTATTTT. It translates to CASSLSDLNTDTQYF.

This clonotype was counted many times. The genes are TRBV7-9 and TRBJ2-3, with D possibly TRBD2 on 6 matching bases. V shed 8 bases and J shed 2 bases, with 11 bases lying between them. Germline V gene lookup returns CDR1 SEHNR and CDR2 FQNEAQ (reference sequence). The CDR3 is 13 residues long. CDR3 amino acids: CASGAGLTDTQYF. CDR3 in DNA: TGTGCCAGCGGAGCGGGCCTCACAGATACGCAGTATTTT.

The chain carries TRBV7-9 and TRBJ2-3, with D possibly called TRBD1 or TRBD2 (5 bases each). The CDR3 spans 14 residues. V was pared by 5 bases and J by 4 bases, with 13 bases between. The V gene's germline CDR1 is SEHNR and CDR2 FQNEAQ (reference sequence). The CDR3 DNA is TGTGCCAGCAGCGAAGAGGGACCGGCAGATACGCAGTATTTT. Amino acid sequence: CASSEEGPADTQYF.

V is TRBV7-9 and J is TRBJ2-2; TRBD1 matches 7 bases. The CDR3 has 17 amino acids. From germline, CDR1 is SEHNR and CDR2 FQNEAQ (reference sequence). V lost 10 bases and J lost 4; bases outside the gene matches: 18. The CDR3 here is CATNLLDPGQPTGELFF. In nucleotides, the CDR3 is TGTGCCACCAACCTTCTAGACCCGGGACAGCCCACCGGGGAGCTGTTTTTT.

A note on this clonotype: One base away lies a much larger clone, so this may be a sequencing read error. The chain has TRBV5-6 and TRBJ2-2, with D maybe TRBD2 (5 bases). CDR3 size: 14 residues. V was cut by 4 bases and J by 7 bases, with 14 bases left in between. Germline V gene lookup returns CDR1 SGHDT and CDR2 YYEEEE. CDR3 loop: CASSPIGGNGELFF. The DNA of the CDR3 is TGTGCCAGCAGCCCGATAGGAGGAAACGGGGAGCTGTTTTTT.

This clonotype was seen a few times. One junction end does not reproduce the germline sequence, and a read error may be involved. V gene TRBV7-2 combines with J gene TRBJ2-3; no clear D. CDR1 and CDR2 from the germline V gene are SGHTA and FQGNSA. CDR3 length: 13 amino acids. CDR3 coding DNA: TGTGCCGGCAGCTCCCAAGGAGTGAGCAGTCCGTATTTT. Its protein is CAGSSQGVSSPYF.

In its sample, this clonotype was seen a few times. J is TRBJ2-2 and V is TRBV12-3 or TRBV12-4; 9 bases agree with TRBD2. Unmatched junction bases numbered 2, after V lost 3 bases and J lost 6 bases. There are 14 residues in the CDR3. The CDR3 nucleotides read TGTGCCAGCAGTTTCGTAGCGGGGGCCGGGGAGCTGTTTTTT. The encoded protein is CASSFVAGAGELFF.

This clonotype was counted a few times. The J gene is TRBJ1-4, the V gene TRBV5-1; D perhaps matches TRBD1 (5 bases). Germline V CDR1 and CDR2: SGHRS, YFSETQ. V was pared by 5 bases and J by 6 bases, with 11 bases between. The CDR3 consists of 13 residues. The CDR3 protein is CASSRGGDEKLFF. In nucleotides, the CDR3 is TGCGCCAGCAGTCGGGGGGGGGATGAAAAACTGTTTTTT.

This clonotype was counted ten times or more. The chain uses TRBV30 and TRBJ2-3; D gene ambiguous. The CDR3 totals 15 residues. Germline loops: CDR1 GTSNPN, CDR2 SVGIG (reference sequence). Trimming removed 0 bases from V and 0 bases from J, with 10 bases in between. The CDR3 reads CAWSVGRSSTDTQYF. CDR3 sequence (DNA): TGTGCCTGGAGTGTAGGCAGGTCTAGCACAGATACGCAGTATTTT.

Turning to this clonotype: Possible read error: a much larger clone is one base away. The gene calls are TRBV25-1 and TRBJ2-3; D gene uncertain. There are 12 residues in the CDR3. From germline, CDR1 is MGHDK and CDR2 SYGVNS. Trimming cost V 4 bases and J 4 bases, with 6 bases left between them. Written as DNA, the CDR3 is TGTGCCAGCAGTGGGGCGGCAGATACGCAGTATTTT. It translates to CASSGAADTQYF.

This clonotype showed up many times. The chain uses TRBV28 and TRBJ2-1; 8 bases map to TRBD2. Trimming removed 2 bases from V and 3 bases from J; junction bases left unmatched: 9. This CDR3 is built from 17 residues. Per germline, CDR1 MDHEN and CDR2 SYDVKM. CDR3 amino acids: CASSLQFLAGIYNEQFF. For the CDR3, the DNA is TGTGCCAGCAGTTTACAATTTCTAGCGGGTATCTACAATGAGCAGTTCTTC.

The chain uses TRBV16 and TRBJ1-1, with D perhaps matching TRBD1 (6 bases). Germline-derived CDR1 and CDR2 are KGHSY and FQNENV. V lost 2 bases and J 4 bases, leaving 11 bases between the germline ends. The CDR3 runs to 14 residues. Here the CDR3 reads CASSQVRGATEAFF. The CDR3 DNA follows: TGTGCCAGCAGCCAAGTTCGGGGGGCCACTGAAGCTTTCTTT.

This clonotype was seen ten or more times. The chain has TRBV6-1 and TRBJ2-1; perhaps TRBD2 as D (7 bases). The CDR3 is made up of 14 amino acids. Deletions cut 8 bases from V and 7 bases from J, with 18 bases between. CDR1 and CDR2 (germline): MNHNS, SASEGT. CDR3 residues: CASSVGGLRNEQFF. CDR3 coding DNA: TGTGCCAGCTCAGTCGGGGGGCTGAGGAATGAGCAGTTCTTC.

V is TRBV12-5 and J is TRBJ2-5; D might be TRBD2 (6 bases). V was cut by 1 base and J by 4 bases, with 10 bases left in between. The germline V gene encodes CDR1 LGHNT and CDR2 FRNRAP. CDR3 length: 14 residues. CDR3 sequence reads: CASGLGGGVETQYF. CDR3 nucleotide sequence: TGTGCTAGTGGTTTGGGGGGAGGCGTAGAGACCCAGTACTTC.

This clonotype was observed many times. The CDR3 protein is CASSEVRWQTGELFF. For the CDR3, the DNA is TGTGCCAGCAGTGAAGTCCGGTGGCAGACCGGGGAGCTGTTTTTT. The rearrangement links TRBV2 to TRBJ2-2; D uncertain. The V and J ends lost 1 base and 5 bases respectively, with 11 bases between them. CDR1 is SNHLY and CDR2 is FYNNEI in the germline V gene. The CDR3 is made up of 15 amino acids.

Note on this clonotype: A much larger clone sits a single nucleotide away, making a read error possible. The CDR3 does not close with the conserved phenylalanine or tryptophan, likely indicating a read error. The chain uses TRBV27 and TRBJ2-3; 9 positions match TRBD2. V lost 4 bases to trimming and J lost 1 base; unmatched junction nucleotides: 3. Germline V gives CDR1 MNHEY, CDR2 SMNVEV (reference sequence). There are 15 residues in the CDR3. The CDR3 coding sequence is TGTGCCAGCAGTTCGCGGGGGGGCGGCACAGATACGCAGTATTCT. Its protein is CASSSRGGGTDTQYS.